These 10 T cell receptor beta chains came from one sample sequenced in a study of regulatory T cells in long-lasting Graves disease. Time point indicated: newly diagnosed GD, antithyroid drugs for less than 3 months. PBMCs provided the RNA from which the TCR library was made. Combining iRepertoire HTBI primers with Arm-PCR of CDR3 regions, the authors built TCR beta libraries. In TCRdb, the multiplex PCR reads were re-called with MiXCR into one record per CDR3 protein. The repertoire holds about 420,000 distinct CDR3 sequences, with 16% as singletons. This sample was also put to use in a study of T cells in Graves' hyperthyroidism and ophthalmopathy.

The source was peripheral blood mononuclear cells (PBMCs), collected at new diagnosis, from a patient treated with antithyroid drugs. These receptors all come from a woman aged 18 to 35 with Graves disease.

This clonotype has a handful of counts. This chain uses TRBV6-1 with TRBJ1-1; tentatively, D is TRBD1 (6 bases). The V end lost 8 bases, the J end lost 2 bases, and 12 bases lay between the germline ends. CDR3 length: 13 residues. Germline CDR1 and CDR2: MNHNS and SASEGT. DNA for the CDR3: TGTGCCAGCGAAGCACAGGGAAACACTGAAGCTTTCTTT. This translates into CASEAQGNTEAFF.

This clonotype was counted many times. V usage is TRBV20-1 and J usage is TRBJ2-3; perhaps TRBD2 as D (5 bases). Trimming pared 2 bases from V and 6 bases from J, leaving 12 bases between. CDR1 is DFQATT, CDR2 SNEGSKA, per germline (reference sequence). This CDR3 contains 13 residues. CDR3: CSARIGGDDTQYF. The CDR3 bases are TGCAGTGCTAGAATAGGAGGCGATGATACGCAGTATTTT.

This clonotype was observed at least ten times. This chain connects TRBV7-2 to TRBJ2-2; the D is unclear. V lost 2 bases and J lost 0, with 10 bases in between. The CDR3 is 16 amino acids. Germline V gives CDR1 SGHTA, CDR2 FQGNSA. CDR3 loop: CASSLLPAPNTGELFF. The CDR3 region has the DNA TGTGCCAGCAGCTTACTACCAGCGCCGAACACCGGGGAGCTGTTTTTT. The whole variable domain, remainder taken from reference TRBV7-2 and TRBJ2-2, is GAGVSQSPSNKVTEKGKDVELRCDPISGHTALYWYRQSLGQGLEFLIYFQGNSAPDKSGLPSDRFSAERTGGSVSTLTIQRTQQEDSAVYLCASSLLPAPNTGELFFGEGSRLTVL.

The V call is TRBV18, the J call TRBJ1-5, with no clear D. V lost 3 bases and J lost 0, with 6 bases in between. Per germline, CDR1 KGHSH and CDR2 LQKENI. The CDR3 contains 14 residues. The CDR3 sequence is CASSPLNSNQPQHF. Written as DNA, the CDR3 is TGTGCCAGCTCACCCCTTAATAGCAATCAGCCCCAGCATTTT.

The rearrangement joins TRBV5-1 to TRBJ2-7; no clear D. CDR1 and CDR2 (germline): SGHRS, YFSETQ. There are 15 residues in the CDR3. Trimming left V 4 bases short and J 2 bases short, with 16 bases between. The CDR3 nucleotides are TGCGCCAGCAGCACGGACGGCGGAATCACCTACGAGCAGTACTTC. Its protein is CASSTDGGITYEQYF.

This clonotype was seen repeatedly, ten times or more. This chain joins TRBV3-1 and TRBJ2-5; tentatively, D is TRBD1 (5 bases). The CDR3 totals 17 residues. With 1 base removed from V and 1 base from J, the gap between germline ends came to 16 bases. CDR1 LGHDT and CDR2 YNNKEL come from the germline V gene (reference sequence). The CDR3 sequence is CASSQVGYRWTQETQYF. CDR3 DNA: TGTGCCAGCAGCCAAGTGGGTTACAGGTGGACCCAAGAGACCCAGTACTTC.

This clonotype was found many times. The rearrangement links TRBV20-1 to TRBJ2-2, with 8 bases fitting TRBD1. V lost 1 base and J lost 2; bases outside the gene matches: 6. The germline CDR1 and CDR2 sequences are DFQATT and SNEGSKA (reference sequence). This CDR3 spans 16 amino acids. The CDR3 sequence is CSARGLGQGNTGELFF. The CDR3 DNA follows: TGCAGTGCTAGAGGGCTAGGACAGGGTAACACCGGGGAGCTGTTTTTT.

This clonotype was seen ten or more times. As DNA, the CDR3 is TGTGCCAGCAGCAATCTCGGGACTAGCGTTTACAATGAGCAGTTCTTC. It specifies CASSNLGTSVYNEQFF. The chain has TRBV7-8 and TRBJ2-1; 10 nucleotides agree with TRBD2. Germline CDR1 and CDR2: SGHVS and FQNEAQ. Trimming cost V 5 bases and J 4 bases; bases outside gene matches: 8. The CDR3 runs to 16 residues.

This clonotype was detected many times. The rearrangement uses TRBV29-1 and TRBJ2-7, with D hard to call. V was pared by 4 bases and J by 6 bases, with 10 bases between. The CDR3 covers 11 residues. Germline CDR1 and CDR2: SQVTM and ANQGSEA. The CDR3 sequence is CSVVKGGEQYF. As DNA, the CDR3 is TGCAGCGTTGTAAAGGGCGGCGAGCAGTACTTC.

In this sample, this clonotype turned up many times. Written as DNA, the CDR3 is TGTGCCAGCAGCCAACTAGCGGGAGGACGGAGCACAGATACGCAGTATTTT. Translating it yields CASSQLAGGRSTDTQYF. This chain links TRBV7-2 with TRBJ2-3; 12 nucleotides align to TRBD2. CDR3 length equals 17 residues. The V and J ends lost 5 bases and 0 bases, in that order; junction bases with no gene match: 6. Germline V gene data show CDR1 as SGHTA and CDR2 as FQGNSA.